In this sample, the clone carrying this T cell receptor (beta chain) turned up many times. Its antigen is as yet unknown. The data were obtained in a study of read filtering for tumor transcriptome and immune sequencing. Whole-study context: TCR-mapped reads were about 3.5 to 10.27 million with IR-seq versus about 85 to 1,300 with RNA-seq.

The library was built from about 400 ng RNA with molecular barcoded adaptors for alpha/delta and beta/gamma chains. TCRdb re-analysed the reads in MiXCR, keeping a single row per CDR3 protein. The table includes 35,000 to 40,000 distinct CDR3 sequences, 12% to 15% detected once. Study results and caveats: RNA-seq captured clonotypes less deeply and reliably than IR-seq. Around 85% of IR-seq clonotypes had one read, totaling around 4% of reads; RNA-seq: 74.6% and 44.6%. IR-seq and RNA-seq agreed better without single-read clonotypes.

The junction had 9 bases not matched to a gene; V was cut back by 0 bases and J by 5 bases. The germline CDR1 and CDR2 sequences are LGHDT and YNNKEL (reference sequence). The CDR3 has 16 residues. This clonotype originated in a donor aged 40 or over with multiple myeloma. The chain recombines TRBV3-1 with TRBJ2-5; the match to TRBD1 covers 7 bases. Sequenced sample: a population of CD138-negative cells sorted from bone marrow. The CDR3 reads CASSQDRQGRGETQYF. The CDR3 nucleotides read TGTGCCAGCAGCCAAGACCGACAGGGTCGTGGGGAGACCCAGTACTTC.